The 27 T cell receptor beta chains below were found in one sample sequenced in a study of T cell responses to AZD1222 COVID-19 vaccine. Profiling relied on immunoSEQ multiplex PCR, and the TCRdb table lists in-frame clones only, not all of them. The data contain tens of thousands of clones, roughly 87% of them singletons. This specimen consisted of peripheral blood, obtained on day 0 of AZD1222 vaccination. These receptors were collected from an adult in good health.

The chain recombines TRBV11-3 with TRBJ1-1; the match to TRBD1 covers 7 bases. The V gene end was trimmed by 5 bases and the J gene end by 5 bases; junction bases not matched to a gene: 2. The CDR3 is made up of 12 amino acids. From germline, CDR1 is SGHNT and CDR2 YENEEA. The CDR3 loop reads CASSAGGTEAFF. The DNA of the CDR3 is TGTGCCAGCAGCGCAGGGGGTACTGAAGCTTTCTTT.

This clone was counted only a few times. The chain combines TRBV27 with TRBJ1-2; D call uncertain. Looked up from germline, CDR1 is MNHEY and CDR2 is SMNVEV (reference sequence). This CDR3 spans 15 amino acids. The V end lost 4 bases, the J end lost 8 bases, and 20 bases lay between the germline ends. The DNA for the CDR3 is TGTGCCAGCAGTTCCACACCTGGTAGTTCTGGCGGCTACACCTTC. This gives the protein CASSSTPGSSGGYTF.

The chain employs TRBV18 and TRBJ1-1; D gene uncertain. The CDR3 totals 16 residues. The germline CDR1 and CDR2 sequences are KGHSH and LQKENI. V gave up 0 bases and J gave up 4 bases, with 15 bases separating them. CDR3: CASSPPVRQSSTEAFF. The CDR3 region has the DNA TGTGCCAGCTCACCACCGGTTAGGCAGTCGAGCACTGAAGCTTTCTTT.

The gene calls are TRBV7-6 and TRBJ2-6; tentative D call: TRBD1 (5 bases). V lost 5 bases and J 0 bases, leaving 11 bases between the germline ends. The CDR3 covers 16 residues. Germline CDR1 and CDR2: SGHVS and FNYEAQ. The CDR3 sequence: CASSADRYSGANVLTF. Written as DNA, the CDR3 is TGTGCCAGCAGCGCCGACAGATACTCTGGGGCCAACGTCCTGACTTTC.

The rearrangement uses TRBV27 and TRBJ1-6; tentative D call: TRBD1 (5 bases). The length of the CDR3 is 14 residues. Germline lookup yields CDR1 MNHEY and CDR2 SMNVEV (reference sequence). Deletions cut 6 bases from V and 6 bases from J, with 12 bases between. CDR3 protein: CASRTGDSNSPLHF. CDR3 DNA: TGTGCCAGCAGGACGGGGGATAGTAATTCACCCCTCCACTTT.

The chain carries TRBV4-3 and TRBJ2-7, with 12 bases identical to TRBD2. Germline assignment: CDR1 LGHNA and CDR2 YSLEER. Trimming cost V 0 bases and J 6 bases; bases outside gene matches: 3. The CDR3 loop spans 15 amino acids. The CDR3 DNA is TGCGCCAGCAGCCAAGAACTAGCGGGGGGCGGCGAGCAGTACTTC. Its protein is CASSQELAGGGEQYF.

The chain uses TRBV5-1 and TRBJ1-6; weak D call: TRBD1 (5 bases). The CDR3 extends over 17 amino acids. Germline-derived CDR1 and CDR2 are SGHRS and YFSETQ. Trimming left V 4 bases short and J 5 bases short, with 19 bases between. The CDR3 protein is CASSTSFGGINNSPLHF. The CDR3 region has the DNA TGCGCCAGCAGCACGTCTTTTGGGGGAATTAATAATTCACCCCTCCACTTT.

This sequence joins TRBV9 and TRBJ1-2, with unresolved D. The CDR3 has 15 residues. Trimming left V 2 bases short and J 3 bases short, with 14 bases between. Germline V gene lookup returns CDR1 SGDLS and CDR2 YYNGEE. The CDR3 region is CASSVGVGSYYGYTF. CDR3 DNA sequence: TGTGCCAGCAGCGTCGGCGTAGGAAGTTACTATGGCTACACCTTC. The whole variable domain, remainder taken from reference TRBV9 and TRBJ1-2, is DSGVTQTPKHLITATGQRVTLRCSPRSGDLSVYWYQQSLDQGLQFLIQYYNGEERAKGNILERFSAQQFPDLHSELNLSSLELGDSALYFCASSVGVGSYYGYTFGSGTRLTVV.

The chain combines TRBV12-3 or TRBV12-4 with TRBJ1-1, with TRBD1 as a possible D gene (6 bases). Between the trimmed V and J ends, which lost 7 bases and 4 bases, there was a span of 13 bases. The CDR3 consists of 13 residues. The DNA of the CDR3 is TGTGCCAGCACCCAAGGACAGATCACTGAAGCTTTCTTT. Its translation is CASTQGQITEAFF.

The chain is built from TRBV20-1 and TRBJ2-7; D unclear. The CDR3 runs 11 residues. Per the germline V gene, CDR1 is DFQATT and CDR2 is SNEGSKA (reference sequence). V was pared by 3 bases and J by 5 bases, with 8 bases between. CDR3 region: CSASSSDEQYF. The DNA of the CDR3 is TGCAGTGCTAGCAGCAGTGACGAGCAGTACTTC.

This clone was observed a single time. The gene calls are TRBV7-9 and TRBJ2-3; either TRBD1 or TRBD2 may fit D (5 bases each). Trimming removed 5 bases from V and 2 bases from J, with 14 bases in between. This CDR3 region has 15 residues. Germline V gives CDR1 SEHNR, CDR2 FQNEAQ (reference sequence). The CDR3: CASSLGDGLTDTQYF. In DNA, the CDR3 is TGTGCCAGCAGCCTAGGGGACGGGCTCACAGATACGCAGTATTTT.

The chain is built from TRBV7-2 and TRBJ2-1, with 10 bases aligning to TRBD2. Germline trimming cut 3 bases from V and 3 bases from J; bases unmatched to any gene: 2. The CDR3 extends over 15 amino acids. CDR1 and CDR2 (germline): SGHTA, FQGNSA. The DNA of the CDR3 is TGTGCCAGCAGCTTTACTAGCGGGAACTACAATGAGCAGTTCTTC. This codes for CASSFTSGNYNEQFF.

The CDR3 region is CATPGSSLWLNNEQFF. The CDR3, as DNA: TGTGCCACCCCTGGATCTAGCTTATGGTTGAACAATGAGCAGTTCTTC. The chain is built from TRBV5-4 and TRBJ2-1, with D possibly TRBD2 on 5 matching bases. The V gene lost 9 bases and the J gene lost 5 bases, with 24 bases spanning the gap. Germline V CDR1 and CDR2: SGHNT, YYREEE (reference sequence). This CDR3 contains 16 residues.

The J gene is TRBJ1-5, the V gene TRBV14; 9 bases map to TRBD1. Per germline, CDR1 SGHDN and CDR2 FVKESK. V dropped 4 bases and J dropped 3; count of bases not matched to a gene: 4. CDR3 length: 15 amino acids. CDR3 coding DNA: TGTGCCAGCAGCCGGGGACAGGGAAACAATCAGCCCCAGCATTTT. It is translated as CASSRGQGNNQPQHF.

CDR3 DNA sequence: TGCGCCAGCAGCCAAGTGGGGGGACAGTTCTCTGGAAACACCATATATTTT. Translated: CASSQVGGQFSGNTIYF. The V and J genes are TRBV4-1 and TRBJ1-3, with TRBD1 matching over 7 bases. The CDR3 has 17 amino acids. The V gene's germline CDR1 is MGHRA and CDR2 YSYEKL. The V and J ends lost 1 base and 0 bases, in that order; junction bases with no gene match: 6.

The CDR3 nucleotides read TGTGCCAGCAGCCCCGATACTTTAAACACTGAAGCTTTCTTT. The encoded protein is CASSPDTLNTEAFF. The gene calls are TRBV6-5 and TRBJ1-1; D unclear. V dropped 6 bases and J dropped 2 bases, with 13 bases sitting between them. The CDR3 length is 14 residues. The germline gives CDR1 MNHEY, CDR2 SVGAGI.

The chain combines TRBV7-3 with TRBJ2-5; D ambiguous. Trimming left V 0 bases short and J 4 bases short, with 21 bases between. This CDR3 comprises 18 residues. Germline CDR1 SGHTA, CDR2 FQGTGA. The CDR3: CASSLTPHRRAALETQYF. CDR3 coding DNA: TGTGCCAGCAGCTTAACCCCCCACAGACGGGCAGCACTAGAGACCCAGTACTTC.

This clone has only one observation. This chain uses TRBV6-6 with TRBJ2-4; perhaps TRBD1 as D (5 bases). The germline gives CDR1 MNHNY, CDR2 SVGAGI (reference sequence). Trimming removed 0 bases from V and 0 bases from J, with 9 bases in between. This CDR3 comprises 16 residues. This CDR3 is CASSYSQGTAKNIQYF. Here the CDR3 DNA reads TGTGCCAGCAGTTACTCTCAGGGAACAGCCAAAAACATTCAGTACTTC.

This sequence joins TRBV7-2 and TRBJ1-1, with D hard to call. Trimming removed 1 base from V and 1 base from J, with 4 bases in between. The germline V gene has CDR1 SGHTA and CDR2 FQGNSA. The CDR3 runs to 13 residues. CDR3 sequence: CASSLVGNTEAFF. CDR3 nucleotide sequence: TGTGCCAGCAGCTTAGTAGGGAACACTGAAGCTTTCTTT.

The chain is built from TRBV30 and TRBJ1-6; D gene ambiguous. Germline V gene sequence: CDR1 GTSNPN, CDR2 SVGIG (reference sequence). The CDR3 has 14 residues. Between the trimmed V and J ends, which lost 2 bases and 9 bases, there was a span of 14 bases. The DNA for the CDR3 is TGTGCCTGGAGTCATAAGGGAGCGATTTCACCCCTCCACTTT. Protein: CAWSHKGAISPLHF.

The chain uses TRBV3-1 (or the pseudogene TRBV3-2) and TRBJ1-6, with D uncertain. Trimming shortened V by 3 bases and J by 8 bases, and 5 bases separated the two germline ends. The germline CDR1 and CDR2 sequences are LGHDT and YNNKEL (reference sequence). The CDR3 runs to 12 residues. This CDR3 is CASSQLYSPLHF. The DNA of the CDR3 is TGTGCCAGCAGCCAGCTCTATTCACCCCTCCACTTT.

The CDR3 sequence is CASSFPGQGVYEQYF. In DNA form, the CDR3 reads TGTGCCAGCAGTTTCCCGGGACAGGGAGTTTACGAGCAGTACTTC. V and J are TRBV6-6 and TRBJ2-7; 9 bases agree with TRBD1. Germline V gene sequence: CDR1 MNHNY, CDR2 SVGAGI (reference sequence). The CDR3 is 15 residues long. V shed 4 bases and J 4 bases; nucleotides not matched to a gene: 8.

V is TRBV18 and J is TRBJ1-4, with a possible D match to TRBD1 (6 bases). Germline CDR1 KGHSH, CDR2 LQKENI. V dropped 11 bases and J dropped 0 bases, with 13 bases sitting between them. The CDR3 is 14 amino acids. CDR3 nucleotides: TGTGCCGTCGCAGGGGACGCAACTAATGAAAAACTGTTTTTT. Amino acids: CAVAGDATNEKLFF.

The V and J genes are TRBV19 and TRBJ1-2; possible D gene TRBD1, 5 bases. The CDR3 contains 14 residues. V lost 1 base and J lost 8, with 14 bases in between. Germline CDR1 LNHDA, CDR2 SQIVND (reference sequence). The CDR3 loop reads CASSIGGAGQGYTF. The CDR3 coding sequence is TGTGCCAGTAGTATAGGAGGTGCAGGGCAAGGCTACACCTTC.

This rearrangement joins TRBV5-5 to TRBJ2-7, with D possibly matching TRBD1 (6 bases). Trimming cost V 4 bases and J 2 bases, with 7 bases left between them. Per germline, CDR1 SGHKS and CDR2 YYEKEE (reference sequence). The CDR3 has 12 amino acids. For the CDR3, the DNA is TGTGCCAGCAGCACAGGGACCTACGAGCAGTACTTC. Its translation is CASSTGTYEQYF.

The rearrangement links TRBV6-2 or TRBV6-3 to TRBJ2-2; 9 bases are shared with TRBD2. Germline V gene sequence: CDR1 MNHEY, CDR2 SVGEGT. This CDR3 is 19 amino acids long. With 1 base clipped from V and 2 bases from J, the junction kept 11 bases outside the gene matches. This CDR3 is CASSYFFGTSSINTGELFF. CDR3 nucleotides: TGTGCCAGCAGTTACTTTTTTGGGACTAGCAGTATAAACACCGGGGAGCTGTTTTTT.

The chain links TRBV2 to TRBJ1-4; 7 positions agree with TRBD1. V lost 5 bases and J lost 6; bases outside the gene matches: 9. The CDR3 loop spans 15 amino acids. Germline V CDR1 and CDR2: SNHLY, FYNNEI. Here the CDR3 DNA reads TGTGCCAGCAGTCGTGGGGACAGTCTCTATGAAAAACTGTTTTTT. As protein: CASSRGDSLYEKLFF.